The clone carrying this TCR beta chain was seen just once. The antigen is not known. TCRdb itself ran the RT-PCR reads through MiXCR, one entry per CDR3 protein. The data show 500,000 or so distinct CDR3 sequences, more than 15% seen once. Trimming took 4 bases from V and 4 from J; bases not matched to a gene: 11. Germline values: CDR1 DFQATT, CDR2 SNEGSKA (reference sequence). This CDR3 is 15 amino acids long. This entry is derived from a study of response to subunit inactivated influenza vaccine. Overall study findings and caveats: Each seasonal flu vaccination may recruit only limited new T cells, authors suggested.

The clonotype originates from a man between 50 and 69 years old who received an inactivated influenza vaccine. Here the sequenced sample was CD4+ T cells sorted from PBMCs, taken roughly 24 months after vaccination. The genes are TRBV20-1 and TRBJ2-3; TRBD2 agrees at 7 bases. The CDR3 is CSAKGTAGVADTQYF. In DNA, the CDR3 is TGCAGTGCTAAGGGAACGGCGGGAGTAGCAGATACGCAGTATTTT.